This T cell receptor beta chain derives from a study of beta chain features in type 1 diabetes. Study details: Examination covered approximately 100 million sorted cells spanning all samples. Study findings and constraints: The question left open here concerned HLA type influencing TCRB rearrangement.

The authors reverse transcribed all of the isolated RNA, so sequencing captured expressed TCRB transcripts. Data came from immunoSEQ multiplex PCR; TCRdb stores just in-frame clones and leaves some out. The repertoire has roughly 180,000 clones, about an eighth of them found once; the top ten carry roughly 0.56%. Germline trimming cut 5 bases from V and 4 bases from J; bases unmatched to any gene: 8. CDR3 length: 15 amino acids. Germline-derived CDR1 and CDR2 are MNHEY and SMNVEV (reference sequence). For this clone: Its target is unknown.

The sample taken for sequencing was central memory CD4+ T cells from blood. The chain carries TRBV27 and TRBJ2-1; 7 bases fit TRBD1. The clonotype was recovered from a woman aged 18-29 years in good health. For the CDR3, the DNA is TGTGCCAGCAGTGCCGACTGGGGACAGTACAATGAGCAGTTCTTC. Its translation: CASSADWGQYNEQFF.